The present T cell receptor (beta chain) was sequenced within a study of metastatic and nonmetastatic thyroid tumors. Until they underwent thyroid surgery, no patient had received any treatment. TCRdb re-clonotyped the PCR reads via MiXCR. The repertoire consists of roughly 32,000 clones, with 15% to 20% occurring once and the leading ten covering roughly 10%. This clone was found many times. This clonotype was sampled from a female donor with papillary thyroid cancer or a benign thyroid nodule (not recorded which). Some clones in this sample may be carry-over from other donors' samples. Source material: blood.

This chain's CDR3 is CASSPTGGQETQYF. In DNA form, the CDR3 reads TGTGCCAGCTCACCTACGGGCGGCCAAGAGACCCAGTACTTC. The V gene is TRBV18, the J gene TRBJ2-5; no reliable D call. V lost 3 bases and J lost 1, with 9 bases in between. Germline CDR1 and CDR2: KGHSH and LQKENI. CDR3 length: 14 amino acids.